A selection of T cell receptor beta chains follows, all from one sample in a study of blood T cell repertoires in COVID-19. The repertoire was sequenced with immunoSEQ multiplex PCR; TCRdb's copy has only in-frame clones and lacks some. The sample includes about 120,000 clones, roughly 87% of them seen just once. The sequenced sample consisted of peripheral blood. Receptor source: a woman of 80 years or more with acute or convalescent COVID-19. The CDR3 runs from the conserved cysteine through the conserved F or W. The D gene is left open where the match is weak. The size entry is marked missing in some rows and otherwise reads once, few, many or a size class.

NA	TRBV5-8	NA	14	TRBJ1-2	CASSLTGSNYGYTF	TGTGCCAGCAGCTTAACGGGATCTAACTATGGCTACACCTTC
NA	TRBV4-2	TRBD1	19	TRBJ1-4	CASSSILTGGGSTNEKLFF	TGTGCCAGCAGCTCAATCCTTACAGGGGGGGGGTCAACTAATGAAAAACTGTTTTTT
NA	TRBV6-5	NA	13	TRBJ2-3	CASSYSQEDTQYF	TGTGCCAGCAGTTACTCCCAGGAAGATACGCAGTATTTT
NA	TRBV3-1/TRBV3-2	TRBD1	13	TRBJ1-2	CASSQPQGEDYTF	TGTGCCAGCAGCCAACCCCAGGGGGAAGACTACACCTTC
NA	TRBV5-1	NA	15	TRBJ1-2	CASSLTPAQGYGYTF	TGCGCCAGCAGCCTGACACCGGCACAGGGATATGGCTACACCTTC
once	TRBV4-3	NA	13	TRBJ2-7	CASSQERGTEQYF	TGCGCCAGCAGCCAAGAACGGGGGACCGAGCAGTACTTC
NA	TRBV10-2	NA	13	TRBJ2-3	CASSVGGADTQYF	TGCGCCAGCAGTGTGGGAGGAGCAGATACGCAGTATTTT
once	TRBV28	TRBD2	14	TRBJ2-3	CASSLGGGTDTQYF	TGTGCCAGCAGTTTAGGGGGGGGCACAGATACGCAGTATTTT
few	TRBV11-2	NA	14	TRBJ1-5	CASSLDRGGQPQHF	TGTGCCAGCAGCTTAGACAGGGGCGGTCAGCCCCAGCATTTT
NA	TRBV27	TRBD1	14	TRBJ1-2	CASSSGTGVRGYTF	TGTGCCAGCTCGTCCGGGACAGGGGTAAGAGGCTACACCTTC
NA	TRBV27	NA	14	TRBJ1-1	CASSWGGKGTEAFF	TGTGCCAGCAGTTGGGGGGGGAAAGGCACTGAAGCTTTCTTT
once	TRBV2	NA	16	TRBJ1-6	CASSLQEFANNSPLHF	TGTGCCAGCAGTTTACAGGAATTCGCGAATAATTCACCCCTCCACTTT
NA	TRBV5-5	NA	16	TRBJ1-3	CASSLVRGTSGNTIYF	TGTGCCAGCAGCTTGGTCAGGGGCACTTCGGGAAACACCATATATTTT
NA	TRBV7-2	TRBD1	14	TRBJ1-1	CASSPDRGYTEAFF	TGTGCCAGCAGCCCCGACAGGGGCTACACTGAAGCTTTCTTT
NA	TRBV6-5	NA	15	TRBJ1-3	CASSWRASSGNTIYF	TGTGCCAGCAGTTGGAGAGCGAGCTCTGGAAACACCATATATTTT
NA	TRBV4-2	TRBD1	17	TRBJ1-3	CASSQDGTGGSGNTIYF	TGTGCCAGCAGCCAAGATGGGACAGGGGGCTCTGGAAACACCATATATTTT
NA	TRBV5-4	TRBD1	14	TRBJ1-2	CASRSRQGAYGYTF	TGTGCCAGCAGATCTAGACAGGGGGCGTATGGCTACACCTTC
once	TRBV4-3	TRBD2	17	TRBJ2-3	CASSQTSGLAETDTQYF	TGCGCCAGCAGCCAAACAAGCGGACTAGCGGAAACAGATACGCAGTATTTT
NA	TRBV5-1	NA	14	TRBJ1-2	CASSLYRGAYGYTF	TGCGCCAGCAGCTTGTATCGGGGGGCCTATGGCTACACCTTC
once	TRBV6-5	NA	13	TRBJ1-1	CASRQYRDAEAFF	TGTGCCAGCAGACAATACAGGGACGCTGAAGCTTTCTTT
NA	TRBV5-1	NA	14	TRBJ1-3	CASSSGSSGNTIYF	TGCGCCAGCAGCTCCGGGAGCTCTGGAAACACCATATATTTT
once	TRBV6-6	NA	13	TRBJ2-1	CASRPGDYNEQFF	TGTGCCAGCAGACCGGGAGACTACAATGAGCAGTTCTTC
NA	TRBV9	NA	15	TRBJ2-2	CASSGAGPHTGELFF	TGTGCCAGCAGCGGGGCCGGTCCTCACACCGGGGAGCTGTTTTTT
NA	TRBV6-2/TRBV6-3	TRBD2	15	TRBJ2-7	CASSLAGPRTYEQYF	TGTGCCAGCAGCCTAGCGGGGCCTCGAACCTACGAGCAGTACTTC
NA	TRBV5-1	NA	17	TRBJ1-1	CASRGNSGAPRNTEAFF	TGCGCCAGCAGAGGAAACAGCGGGGCGCCACGGAACACTGAAGCTTTCTTT
NA	TRBV5-1	NA	15	TRBJ2-1	CASSRDGGTTNEQFF	TGCGCCAGCAGCCGTGACGGGGGGACAACCAATGAGCAGTTCTTC
NA	TRBV19	TRBD1	15	TRBJ1-5	CASSPGTGSNQPQHF	TGTGCCAGTAGTCCCGGGACAGGGAGCAATCAGCCCCAGCATTTT
NA	TRBV27	TRBD1	15	TRBJ1-1	CASSAWDRPIAEAFF	TGTGCCAGCAGTGCGTGGGACAGGCCCATCGCTGAAGCTTTCTTT
NA	TRBV19	NA	13	TRBJ1-2	CASRPSGIGGYTF	TGTGCCAGCCGGCCATCAGGGATCGGTGGCTACACCTTC
NA	TRBV25-1	NA	13	TRBJ2-5	CASSGQGRETQYF	TGTGCCAGCAGTGGGCAGGGGCGGGAGACCCAGTACTTC
once	TRBV19	NA	16	TRBJ1-2	CASSLSTGGAYYGYTF	TGTGCCAGTAGTTTGTCGACGGGGGGTGCCTACTATGGCTACACCTTC
NA	TRBV6-6	TRBD2	13	TRBJ2-3	CASSLGLAGVLVF	TGTGCCAGCAGTTTGGGACTAGCGGGGGTTTTAGTATTT
NA	TRBV28	NA	14	TRBJ1-3	CASRGGNSGNTIYF	TGTGCCAGCCGCGGGGGGAATTCTGGAAACACCATATATTTT
NA	TRBV6-5	NA	14	TRBJ1-1	CASSSTGENTEAFF	TGTGCCAGCAGTTCTACAGGAGAGAACACTGAAGCTTTCTTT
NA	TRBV7-3	TRBD2	16	TRBJ2-3	CASSLAGGLDPDTQYF	TGTGCCAGCAGCTTGGCCGGGGGACTAGATCCAGATACGCAGTATTTT
NA	TRBV7-9	NA	15	TRBJ1-1	CASSLDGGLNTEAFF	TGTGCCAGCAGCTTAGATGGGGGGTTGAACACTGAAGCTTTCTTT
NA	TRBV29-1	TRBD1	15	TRBJ1-5	CSGKRLQGRRQPQHF	TGCAGCGGGAAACGCCTACAGGGGCGACGGCAGCCCCAGCATTTT
NA	TRBV10-3	NA	13	TRBJ1-2	CAISETTGYGYTF	TGTGCCATCAGTGAGACGACAGGCTATGGCTACACCTTC
NA	TRBV27	NA	14	TRBJ1-5	CASKINPSNQPQHF	TGTGCCAGCAAAATAAATCCGAGCAATCAGCCCCAGCATTTT
NA	TRBV5-4	TRBD1	15	TRBJ1-1	CASSLGGGRSTEAFF	TGTGCCAGCAGCTTGGGAGGGGGCCGATCCACTGAAGCTTTCTTT
NA	TRBV4-1	TRBD1	15	TRBJ1-2	CASSQDPGTGSGYTF	TGCGCCAGCAGCCAAGATCCCGGGACAGGGTCTGGCTACACCTTC
few	TRBV9	NA	16	TRBJ2-2	CASSITSGPHTGELFF	TGTGCCAGCAGCATTACGTCGGGTCCTCACACCGGGGAGCTGTTTTTT